Presented here are 4 T cell receptor beta chains from one specimen sequenced in a study of cytomegalovirus exposure and HLA in healthy donors. Vbeta (60) and Jbeta (13) primers were used in the PCR. Sequenced by immunoSEQ multiplex PCR; TCRdb stores in-frame clones only, minus some. The sample features approximately 51,000 clones, with roughly 26% in its top ten. The sequencing input was PBMCs. The receptors originated from a man aged 35 to 55 in good health and CMV-seropositive.

This chain uses TRBV10-3 with TRBJ1-5; 9 bases are shared with TRBD1. The CDR3 is 18 amino acids. With 3 bases clipped from V and 5 bases from J, the junction kept 14 bases outside the gene matches. Germline values: CDR1 ENHRY, CDR2 SYGVKD. CDR3 loop: CAISDSGTGIAGDQPQHF. The DNA of the CDR3 is TGTGCCATCAGTGACTCCGGGACAGGGATTGCCGGCGATCAGCCCCAGCATTTT.

The V gene is TRBV29-1, the J gene TRBJ2-3, with TRBD1 matching 8 bases. J lost 2 bases, V lost 6 bases, and 7 bases had no gene match. The CDR3 is 14 residues long. The germline CDR1 and CDR2 sequences are SQVTM and ANQGSEA. CDR3: CSVTTGGLTDTQYF. The CDR3, as DNA: TGCAGCGTGACCACAGGGGGGCTCACAGATACGCAGTATTTT.

The V gene is TRBV7-6, the J gene TRBJ1-1; maybe TRBD1 (5 bases). This CDR3 region has 13 residues. Trimming stripped 7 bases from V and 1 base from J, with 10 bases between. Germline CDR1 SGHVS, CDR2 FNYEAQ. Here the CDR3 reads CASTLGANTEAFF. CDR3 nucleotides: TGTGCCAGCACCCTAGGGGCGAACACTGAAGCTTTCTTT.

V and J are TRBV13 and TRBJ2-5, with 7 bases aligning to TRBD1. The CDR3 loop spans 16 amino acids. Germline V lookup: CDR1 PRHDT, CDR2 FYEKMQ (reference sequence). With V trimmed by 0 bases and J by 2 bases, 6 bases remained unmatched. The CDR3 here is CASSLGGRGWQETQYF. Here the CDR3 DNA reads TGTGCCAGCAGCTTAGGGGGCAGGGGGTGGCAAGAGACCCAGTACTTC.